A single sample is the source of the 3 T cell receptor beta chains below, sequenced in a study of T cells after yellow fever vaccination. TCRdb passed the 5' RACE reads through MiXCR, listing each CDR3 protein once. The sample lists some 340,000 distinct CDR3 sequences, about 10% occurring once. The sample consisted of CD4+ T cells sorted from PBMCs, taken 45 days after the yellow fever booster vaccination. The receptors stem from a man aged 18 to 29 who received the YFV17D yellow fever vaccine.

V gene TRBV12-3 or TRBV12-4 combines with J gene TRBJ2-1; TRBD2 might be the D (6 bases). This CDR3 has 15 amino acids. Deletions cut 6 bases from V and 0 bases from J, with 12 bases between. In nucleotides, the CDR3 is TGTGCCAGCAGATCTCGGGGGAGCTCCTACAATGAGCAGTTCTTC. This gives the protein CASRSRGSSYNEQFF.

This clonotype was observed a handful of times. J is TRBJ1-6 and V is TRBV12-3 or TRBV12-4, with 12 bases fitting TRBD1. The V segment lost 8 bases and the J segment 2 bases; nucleotides outside the gene matches: 19. This CDR3 has 21 amino acids. CDR3: CASGRFWDRGPDSTYNSPLHF. CDR3 DNA: TGTGCCAGCGGCAGGTTCTGGGACAGGGGGCCGGACAGCACCTATAATTCACCCCTCCACTTT.

This clonotype came up a few times. This chain connects TRBV25-1 to TRBJ2-5; 7 bases are shared with TRBD2. This CDR3 has 13 amino acids. Germline V gives CDR1 MGHDK, CDR2 SYGVNS. V lost 9 bases and J lost 2; bases outside the gene matches: 6. The CDR3 sequence is CASQRGFQETQYF. The CDR3 bases are TGTGCCAGTCAGCGGGGATTTCAAGAGACCCAGTACTTC. Looking up the rest from reference TRBV25-1 and TRBJ2-5 gives the full variable domain: EADIYQTPRYLVIGTGKKITLECSQTMGHDKMYWYQQDPGMELHLIHYSYGVNSTEKGDLSSESTVSRIRTEHFPLTLESARPSHTSQYLCASQRGFQETQYFGPGTRLLVL.